The subject of this entry is one T cell receptor beta chain. Its antigen remains unknown. A much larger clone is a single base away; this may be a read error. Clones were sequenced by immunoSEQ multiplex PCR, and TCRdb holds only the in-frame ones, with some missing. The top ten hold approximately 0.4% of the sample, which has more than 1,200,000 clones, approximately 98.5% seen once. This sample was included in a study of shared clonotypes between healthy human individuals. Study-wide context: The study drew on a couple of women and a few men aged 18 to 49 as donors. Study conclusions and caveats: Sorted-subset sequencing was shown by rarefaction to be incomplete despite large depth. It was the few donors that limited the genetic and exposure-history diversity represented.

This CDR3 has 11 residues. The germline CDR1 and CDR2 sequences are SGHRS and YFSETQ. The TCR comes from a young man in good health. The chain carries TRBV5-1 and TRBJ2-5; D is undetermined. The specimen sequenced was naive CD4+ T cells sorted from blood. Subset described: CD45RA+ positively selected. The CDR3 nucleotides read TGCGCCAGCAGCTTGGGAGAGGCCCAGTACTTC. Its protein is CASSLGEAQYF.